These T cell receptor beta chains were read from a single sample in a study of blood T cell repertoires in COVID-19. Some clones are missing from TCRdb's copy, which holds only in-frame ones; the method was immunoSEQ multiplex PCR. The data show approximately 67,000 clones, approximately 90% seen once. The sequenced sample consisted of peripheral blood. The receptors stem from a woman older than 75 with acute or convalescent COVID-19. Both conserved end residues are part of each CDR3. Fields, in order: D gene, clone size, V gene, J gene, CDR3 length, CDR3 protein, CDR3 DNA. D genes are given only for firm matches. Size values are once, few and many counts, or a class for expanded clones, and some rows have none.

>TRBD2|.|TRBV5-1|TRBJ2-1|16
CASSLRVTSGSNEQFF
TGCGCCAGCAGCTTAAGGGTGACTAGCGGGAGCAATGAGCAGTTCTTC
>TRBD2|.|TRBV7-8|TRBJ2-1|16
CASSLMGLAGFNEQFF
TGTGCCAGCAGCTTAATGGGACTAGCGGGATTCAATGAGCAGTTCTTC
>.|.|TRBV6-5|TRBJ1-2|13
CASSYSSNYGYTF
TGTGCCAGCAGTTACTCCTCTAACTATGGCTACACCTTC
>.|.|TRBV7-3|TRBJ2-3|14
CASSSQGGGDTQYF
TGTGCCAGCAGCTCCCAGGGCGGTGGAGATACGCAGTATTTT
>TRBD2|.|TRBV11-2|TRBJ2-7|15
CASSLVASGSYEQYF
TGTGCCAGCAGCTTAGTCGCTAGCGGCTCCTACGAGCAGTACTTC
>.|.|TRBV7-2|TRBJ2-2|19
CASSPRSTASAGSTGELFF
TGTGCCAGCAGCCCCCGCTCTACGGCTAGCGCCGGAAGTACCGGGGAGCTGTTTTTT
>TRBD1|.|TRBV5-6|TRBJ2-7|14
CASTNLGTAYEQYF
TGTGCCAGCACCAACCTAGGGACAGCGTACGAGCAGTACTTC
>TRBD2|.|TRBV3-1/TRBV3-2|TRBJ2-2|17
CASSHPLGGANTGELFF
TGTGCCAGCAGCCACCCCCTGGGGGGGGCGAACACCGGGGAGCTGTTTTTT
>.|.|TRBV7-8|TRBJ1-4|16
CASSLAGGATNEKLFF
TGTGCCAGCAGCTTAGCGGGAGGGGCCACTAATGAAAAACTGTTTTTT
>TRBD1|.|TRBV19|TRBJ1-1|16
CASSMGGTGMGTEAFF
TGTGCCAGTAGTATGGGGGGGACAGGGATGGGCACTGAAGCTTTCTTT
>.|.|TRBV7-9|TRBJ1-5|14
CASSLAGVNQPQHF
TGTGCCAGCAGCTTAGCAGGGGTAAATCAGCCCCAGCATTTT
>TRBD1|few|TRBV27|TRBJ2-7|14
CASSYRQGAYEQYF
TGTGCCAGCAGTTATAGACAGGGGGCCTACGAGCAGTACTTC
>.|.|TRBV11-2|TRBJ1-6|14
CASSLVGTGGRLHF
TGTGCCAGCAGCTTAGTAGGGACGGGGGGCCGGCTCCACTTT
>.|few|TRBV9|TRBJ2-1|11
CASSARREQFF
TGTGCCAGCAGCGCCCGTCGTGAGCAGTTCTTC
>TRBD2|.|TRBV2|TRBJ2-3|14
CASNSGGVRDTQYF
TGTGCCAGCAATTCCGGGGGGGTAAGAGATACGCAGTATTTT
>.|.|TRBV7-9|TRBJ1-2|14
CASSLRGNNYGYTF
TGTGCCAGCAGCTTACGCGGCAATAACTATGGCTACACCTTC
>.|.|TRBV5-1|TRBJ1-6|15
CASSRGGSYNSPLHF
TGCGCCAGCTCCCGGGGGGGCTCCTATAATTCACCCCTCCACTTT
>.|.|TRBV9|TRBJ1-1|14
CASSAGQLNTEAFF
TGTGCCAGCAGCGCGGGACAACTGAACACTGAAGCTTTCTTT
>.|.|TRBV6-6|TRBJ2-7|15
CASSYPQTGTYEQYF
TGTGCCAGCAGTTACCCGCAGACAGGTACCTACGAGCAGTACTTC
>.|once|TRBV27|TRBJ1-6|17
CASSSGGAGAPKSPLHF
TGTGCCAGCAGTTCGGGAGGGGCGGGGGCACCTAAATCACCCCTCCACTTT
>.|.|TRBV6-5|TRBJ2-7|14
CASSYRGGTYEQYF
TGTGCCAGCAGTTACAGGGGAGGAACCTACGAGCAGTACTTC
>.|.|TRBV2|TRBJ1-1|15
CASRSPGWEYTEAFF
TGTGCCAGCAGGTCCCCGGGGTGGGAGTACACTGAAGCTTTCTTT
>.|.|TRBV21-1|TRBJ1-6|14
CASSQVGRNSPLHF
TGTGCCAGCAGCCAAGTGGGCAGGAATTCACCCCTCCACTTT
>TRBD1|.|TRBV27|TRBJ2-7|16
CASSFPPGQGIYEQYF
TGTGCCAGCAGTTTCCCGCCGGGACAGGGTATCTACGAGCAGTACTTC
>TRBD1|.|TRBV6-2/TRBV6-3|TRBJ1-5|16
CASSYKTGTVVQPQHF
TGTGCCAGCAGTTACAAGACAGGGACTGTGGTTCAGCCCCAGCATTTT
>.|.|TRBV9|TRBJ2-5|15
CASSPGFFDRETQYF
TGTGCCAGCAGCCCCGGGTTTTTCGATAGGGAGACCCAGTACTTC
>.|.|TRBV6-5|TRBJ1-6|13
CGGRGNYNSPLHF
TGTGGAGGCAGGGGAAACTATAATTCACCCCTCCACTTT
>.|.|TRBV18|TRBJ1-1|17
CASSQVGGREVATEAFF
TGTGCCAGCTCCCAGGTTGGGGGGAGAGAGGTGGCCACTGAAGCTTTCTTT
>.|.|TRBV21-1|TRBJ1-6|15
CASSKGQGVNSPLHF
TGTGCCAGCAGCAAAGGACAGGGCGTTAATTCACCCCTCCACTTT
>TRBD2|.|TRBV5-1|TRBJ2-3|16
CASSWGLAGRTDTQYF
TGCGCCAGCAGCTGGGGACTAGCGGGGCGCACAGATACGCAGTATTTT
>TRBD2|.|TRBV4-3|TRBJ2-2|20
CASSLDSGGGTEIFTGELFF
TGCGCCAGCAGCCTTGATAGCGGGGGCGGGACAGAGATCTTCACCGGGGAGCTGTTTTTT
>.|.|TRBV24-1|TRBJ2-2|15
CATSDWTRNTGELFF
TGTGCCACCAGTGATTGGACAAGGAACACCGGGGAGCTGTTTTTT
>.|.|TRBV5-4|TRBJ2-3|13
CASSSGLRDTQYF
TGTGCCAGCAGCTCAGGCTTAAGAGATACGCAGTATTTT
>.|.|TRBV28|TRBJ1-2|14
CASSQAGLNYGYTF
TGTGCCAGCAGCCAAGCTGGACTTAACTATGGCTACACCTTC
>TRBD1|.|TRBV2|TRBJ2-5|14
CASNRQGAQETQYF
TGTGCCAGCAATAGACAGGGGGCCCAAGAGACCCAGTACTTC